This entry lists 6 T cell receptor beta chains sequenced from one sample in a study of identical twins. From the 5' RACE reads, TCRdb called clonotypes with MiXCR, one entry per CDR3 protein. In the table there are about 900,000 distinct CDR3 sequences, about 12% of which are singletons. These data were also filed under a second study, of yellow fever vaccine responses in identical twins.

The sequenced material came from PBMCs. Receptor source: a young woman in good health.

This clonotype was seen many times. The chain carries TRBV5-1 and TRBJ2-1; 10 bases are a match to TRBD2. J lost 8 bases, V lost 1 base, and 6 bases had no gene match. This CDR3 comprises 15 residues. CDR1 and CDR2 (germline): SGHRS, YFSETQ. The CDR3 spells CASSLRLAGPDEQFF. The CDR3 nucleotides are TGCGCCAGCAGCTTGAGACTAGCGGGCCCGGATGAGCAGTTCTTC.

There are a few counts of this clonotype. This chain joins TRBV6-1 and TRBJ1-1, with 7 nucleotides matching TRBD1. The CDR3 is made up of 15 amino acids. Germline CDR1 MNHNS, CDR2 SASEGT. With V trimmed by 7 bases and J by 5 bases, 13 bases remained unmatched. The CDR3 loop is CASNHYRGIGTEAFF. CDR3 coding DNA: TGTGCCAGCAATCATTACAGGGGAATTGGTACTGAAGCTTTCTTT.

The DNA for the CDR3 is TGTGCCAGCGGCGGACAGGGGTTAGATACGCAGTATTTT. Amino acid sequence: CASGGQGLDTQYF. This chain uses TRBV2 with TRBJ2-3, with 9 bases lining up with TRBD1. The CDR3 has 13 residues. Germline V gene sequence: CDR1 SNHLY, CDR2 FYNNEI. J lost 5 bases, V lost 8 bases, and 5 bases had no gene match.

This clonotype has a handful of counts. The genes are TRBV5-5 and TRBJ2-3, with D possibly being TRBD2 (6 bases). V lost 5 bases and J 2 bases, leaving 15 bases between the germline ends. The CDR3 runs to 15 residues. CDR1 and CDR2 from the germline V gene are SGHKS and YYEKEE (reference sequence). CDR3 region: CASSTYGSATDTQYF. CDR3 in DNA: TGTGCCAGCAGTACTTACGGGAGCGCCACAGATACGCAGTATTTT.

In its sample, this clonotype was seen many times. The chain recombines TRBV24-1 with TRBJ2-1, with TRBD2 as a possible D gene (6 bases). Germline CDR1 reads KGHDR; CDR2 reads SFDVKD. Between the trimmed V and J ends, which lost 3 bases and 6 bases, there was a span of 11 bases. The CDR3 spans 14 residues. The CDR3 bases are TGTGCCACCAGTGATCGGGACTCCCGCAATGAGCAGTTCTTC. Protein sequence: CATSDRDSRNEQFF.

This clonotype was counted at least ten times. This chain uses TRBV6-2 or TRBV6-3 with TRBJ2-7; maybe TRBD2 (6 bases). Trimming stripped 5 bases from V and 2 bases from J, with 7 bases between. CDR3 length: 12 amino acids. From germline, CDR1 is MNHEY and CDR2 SVGEGT. The CDR3, as DNA: TGTGCCAGCAGTCGACTAGCCTACGAGCAGTACTTC. Its translation is CASSRLAYEQYF.